This is a list of T cell receptor delta chains from one sample in a study of Vδ1+ human thymocytes. TCRdb re-called the multiplex PCR reads through CATT. Of roughly 55,000 delta-chain clones in the sample, more than 15% were seen once. Sequenced: Vdelta1+ gamma-delta thymocytes from the thymus. These receptors originate from a boy under two years old who had congenital heart surgery. CDR3s leave out the opening cysteine and the closing phenylalanine or tryptophan.

v_call	cdr3_aa
TRDV1	ALGELAGYWGIPYDKLI
TRDV1	ALGEMPSYFVLGATDKLI
TRDV1	ALGELHNVGVPSGKLI
TRDV1	ALGEGGWGTFYTDKLI
TRDV1	ALVWSPQAFPRRLTGGYALNTDKLI
TRDV1	ALTLVLGKYTDKLI
TRDV1	ALGELFSPQHWGIRLYTDKLI
TRDV1	ALGEFYLDYTDKLI
TRDV1	ALGELTLLPTGNYTDKLI
TRDV2	ACDTLLGDTVLRYTDKLI
TRDV1	ALGERGPIEGNPLGDTSGGPDKLI
TRDV1	ALGDSRAFPLSTGGLKKYTDKLI
TRDV1	ALGESFVLGDRGEDTDKLI
TRDV1	ALGFASFLRSAGDTTDKLI
TRDV1	ALVQILGDTDKLI
TRDV1	ALGEWSFYGPNWGIRPDKLI
TRDV1	ALGGPGNPPWGYWCATDKLI
TRDV1	ALGVYPSMWGDTPCTDKLI
TRDV1	ALGEIVRPSYGTGSTDKLI
TRDV1	ALGELGRFPRTWGMGKLI
TRDV1	ALGEKIPTGGYAWEDDKLI
TRDV1	ALGERIVWGIKVQLTAQLF
TRDV1	ALGERGSYPGGSYTDKLI
TRDV1	ALGELRTGGFLTAQLF
TRDV1	ALGERGSRTDKLI
TRDV1	ALGESGSGTDKLI
TRDV1	ALGELPIGGYVNTDKLI
TRDV1	ALGSLPPTWGNNKLI
TRDV1	ALGEQLRLGDYKLI